These 7 T cell receptor beta chains were all obtained from the same sample, sequenced in a study of identical twins. TCRdb reanalysed the 5' RACE reads using MiXCR and keeps one entry per CDR3 protein. The sample yields about 920,000 distinct CDR3 sequences, around an eighth seen once. This sample also belongs to another study, concerning yellow fever vaccine responses in identical twins.

Sequences were obtained from PBMCs. The receptors stem from a woman aged 18-29 years in good health.

This clonotype showed up many times. The chain joins TRBV4-1 to TRBJ2-2; weak D call: TRBD2 (5 bases). V lost 0 bases, J lost 0 bases, and 11 bases lay in between. This CDR3 has 17 residues. The germline gives CDR1 MGHRA, CDR2 YSYEKL. The CDR3: CASSQDPSRTNTGELFF. CDR3 nucleotide sequence: TGCGCCAGCAGCCAAGACCCTAGCCGAACGAACACCGGGGAGCTGTTTTTT.

The J gene is TRBJ2-5, the V gene TRBV19; a weak D match, TRBD2 (5 bases). This CDR3 is 13 amino acids long. The germline gives CDR1 LNHDA, CDR2 SQIVND (reference sequence). The V end lost 1 base, the J end lost 4 bases, and 7 bases lay between the germline ends. CDR3 nucleotide sequence: TGTGCCAGTAGTATAGGGACTGTAGAGACCCAGTACTTC. Protein sequence: CASSIGTVETQYF. The full variable domain, rest sourced from reference TRBV19 and TRBJ2-5, is DGGITQSPKYLFRKEGQNVTLSCEQNLNHDAMYWYRQDPGQGLRLIYYSQIVNDFQKGDIAEGYSVSREKKESFPLTVTSAQKNPTAFYLCASSIGTVETQYFGPGTRLLVL.

The chain recombines TRBV11-2 with TRBJ1-6, with D uncertain. From germline, CDR1 is SGHAT and CDR2 FQNNGV. The CDR3 runs to 15 residues. V lost 0 bases, J lost 9 bases, and 12 bases lay in between. CDR3 coding DNA: TGTGCCAGCAGCTTAGACTCCGGGATGCGTTCACCCCTCCACTTT. Its translation: CASSLDSGMRSPLHF.

This clonotype came up once. The rearrangement joins TRBV28 to TRBJ1-1; D gene unclear. V lost 3 bases, J lost 0 bases, and 14 bases lay in between. Germline loops: CDR1 MDHEN, CDR2 SYDVKM. CDR3 length: 16 residues. As DNA, the CDR3 is TGTGCCAGCAGTTTTCACCCTCAGAAAATGAACACTGAAGCTTTCTTT. Amino acids: CASSFHPQKMNTEAFF. Together with reference TRBV28 and TRBJ1-1, the CDR3 gives the full variable domain: DVKVTQSSRYLVKRTGEKVFLECVQDMDHENMFWYRQDPGLGLRLIYFSYDVKMKEKGDIPEGYSVSREKKERFSLILESASTNQTSMYLCASSFHPQKMNTEAFFGQGTRLTVV.

The chain joins TRBV20-1 to TRBJ2-5, with 14 bases identical to TRBD2. CDR1 is DFQATT and CDR2 is SNEGSKA in the germline V gene (reference sequence). This CDR3 comprises 16 residues. V was pared by 5 bases and J by 5 bases, with 10 bases of the junction left unmatched. The CDR3 nucleotides read TGCAGTGCTCGCCGACTAGCGGGAGGGCTGAGGGAGACCCAGTACTTC. Protein: CSARRLAGGLRETQYF.

This clonotype was counted only a few times. The rearrangement joins TRBV7-8 to TRBJ2-5; D gene uncertain. Germline loops: CDR1 SGHVS, CDR2 FQNEAQ. CDR3 length: 14 amino acids. The V and J ends lost 2 bases and 5 bases respectively, with 12 bases between them. The CDR3 loop reads CASSLSELGETQYF. The CDR3 bases are TGTGCCAGCAGCTTATCCGAGCTGGGTGAGACCCAGTACTTC.

This clonotype has more than one count but fewer than ten. The chain links TRBV29-1 to TRBJ1-2, with D perhaps matching TRBD1 (5 bases). V was shortened by 3 bases and J by 2 bases, with 10 bases between the two germline ends. The CDR3 loop spans 13 amino acids. CDR1 is SQVTM and CDR2 is ANQGSEA in the germline V gene. The CDR3 nucleotides read TGCAGCGTTGATCCGGGGGGAAACTATGGCTACACCTTC. Translating it yields CSVDPGGNYGYTF.